This TCR beta chain was retrieved from a study of cytomegalovirus exposure and HLA in healthy donors. V trimming: 1 base; J trimming: 3 bases; junction bases outside the gene matches: 8. Germline V gene lookup returns CDR1 SGHRS and CDR2 YFSETQ. The CDR3 covers 17 residues. This clone was detected only a few times. What it recognizes is unknown. TCRdb's copy holds only in-frame clones and misses some; the assay was immunoSEQ multiplex PCR. The sample contains 190,000 or so clones, roughly 80% of which appear only once. Overall study findings and caveats: In vitro, three CMV-associated chains proved specific for CMV antigens. Some public TCRs appeared in many individuals, while most sequences were rare.

Sequencing was done on a sample of PBMCs. The origin of this receptor is a woman aged 18 to 35 in good health and CMV-seropositive. The V call is TRBV5-1, the J call TRBJ1-1, with 11 positions matching TRBD1. CDR3 sequence reads: CASSLPTWDRGDTEAFF. The CDR3 DNA reads TGCGCCAGCAGCTTGCCCACCTGGGACAGGGGGGACACTGAAGCTTTCTTT.